The 28 T cell receptor beta chains given below trace back to one sample, sequenced in a study of cytomegalovirus exposure and HLA in healthy donors listed by TCRdb under 2017. Receptor amplification or capture employed the immunoSEQ multiplex PCR assay. For the multiplex PCR, a mixture combining 60 forward primers for TCR Vbeta segments and 13 reverse primers for TCR Jbeta segments was used. In TCRdb, the immuneACCESS table is reduced to in-frame sequences with V and J assigned. These tables do not hold every clone; where another copy was compared, an unresolved V gene accounts for under half, and the others remain unexplained. This sample holds tens of thousands of clones; 60% to 85% were observed only once. Roughly 1.7% of the sample comes from the top ten. The sequencing input was PBMCs. The receptors stem from a man aged 35-49 years in good health and CMV-seronegative.

The CDR3 region is CASSFTGSNEQYF. The CDR3 DNA reads TGTGCCAGCAGCTTCACAGGGTCCAACGAGCAGTACTTC. V is TRBV5-4 and J is TRBJ2-7; TRBD1 might be the D (6 bases). CDR3 size: 13 residues. Germline values: CDR1 SGHNT, CDR2 YYREEE (reference sequence). Trimming left V 2 bases short and J 5 bases short, with 11 bases between.

This clone was seen just once. The chain has TRBV18 and TRBJ2-7, with 12 bases identical to TRBD2. With V trimmed by 2 bases and J by 5 bases, 4 bases remained unmatched. This CDR3 region has 15 residues. Germline CDR1 reads KGHSH; CDR2 reads LQKENI. CDR3 coding DNA: TGTGCCAGCTCACCAACACTAGCGGGAGGAGACGAGCAGTACTTC. Protein sequence: CASSPTLAGGDEQYF.

The chain couples TRBV7-8 to TRBJ2-1, with D uncertain. Trimming shortened V by 5 bases and J by 7 bases, and 12 bases separated the two germline ends. Germline CDR1 reads SGHVS; CDR2 reads FQNEAQ. The CDR3 extends over 13 amino acids. Here the CDR3 reads CASSAQARNEQFF. The CDR3 DNA reads as TGTGCCAGCAGCGCGCAGGCCAGAAATGAGCAGTTCTTC.

This clone was seen just once. The J gene is TRBJ2-2, the V gene TRBV12-5, with 7 positions matching TRBD2. Germline V gives CDR1 LGHNT, CDR2 FRNRAP. V was clipped by 0 bases and J by 4 bases; unmatched bases: 5. The CDR3 runs to 16 residues. The CDR3 DNA sequence: TGTGCTAGTGGTTTGGTATTCGGGGGGTCCACCGGGGAGCTGTTTTTT. Translating gives CASGLVFGGSTGELFF.

J is TRBJ2-7 and V is TRBV18; 8 bases line up with TRBD1. Looked up from germline, CDR1 is KGHSH and CDR2 is LQKENI. There are 14 residues in the CDR3. V dropped 3 bases and J dropped 5; count of bases not matched to a gene: 6. CDR3 region: CASSPGQGLNEQYF. The CDR3 DNA sequence: TGTGCCAGCTCACCTGGACAGGGTCTCAACGAGCAGTACTTC.

V and J are TRBV29-1 and TRBJ2-5; 15 bases map to TRBD2. This CDR3 has 17 amino acids. Looked up from germline, CDR1 is SQVTM and CDR2 is ANQGSEA. V trimming: 6 bases; J trimming: 0 bases; junction bases outside the gene matches: 8. DNA of the CDR3: TGCAGCGTCGTCGGACTAGCGGGAGGGGGGTACCAAGAGACCCAGTACTTC. Translated, it gives CSVVGLAGGGYQETQYF.

This clone was detected a few times. This chain connects TRBV28 to TRBJ2-7; D is perhaps TRBD2 (6 bases). Germline CDR1 and CDR2: MDHEN and SYDVKM. Trimming took off 3 bases at V and 3 bases at J, with 9 bases between the two ends. This CDR3 is 13 amino acids long. The CDR3 DNA sequence: TGTGCCAGCAGTTTTACGGGAGTCTACGAGCAGTACTTC. Protein: CASSFTGVYEQYF.

This chain connects TRBV28 to TRBJ2-7; possibly TRBD2 for D (5 bases). The CDR3 length is 14 residues. CDR1 is MDHEN and CDR2 is SYDVKM in the germline V gene. Trimming removed 5 bases from V and 5 bases from J, with 16 bases in between. The CDR3 sequence is CASSPPGLSDEQYF. CDR3 bases: TGTGCCAGCAGTCCCCCCGGGCTTAGCGACGAGCAGTACTTC.

For the CDR3, the DNA is TGTGCCAGTACTTTTGGGAGTTCAGATACGCAGTATTTT. Its protein is CASTFGSSDTQYF. The gene calls are TRBV19 and TRBJ2-3, with a weak D call TRBD2 (5 bases). Trimming shortened V by 7 bases and J by 4 bases, and 12 bases separated the two germline ends. The CDR3 is 13 amino acids. Per germline, CDR1 LNHDA and CDR2 SQIVND (reference sequence).

The chain recombines TRBV5-1 with TRBJ2-1, with 8 bases matching TRBD2. This CDR3 comprises 15 residues. The germline CDR1 and CDR2 sequences are SGHRS and YFSETQ. V shed 5 bases, J shed 10 bases, and the junction held 14 bases outside the gene matches. CDR3: CASRPTSGAGGEQFF. DNA of the CDR3: TGCGCCAGCAGGCCTACTAGCGGAGCCGGGGGGGAGCAGTTCTTC.

This clone was seen more than once but under ten times. This chain joins TRBV5-6 and TRBJ2-7, with 8 bases fitting TRBD2. J lost 0 bases, V lost 3 bases, and 11 bases had no gene match. The germline V gene encodes CDR1 SGHDT and CDR2 YYEEEE. The CDR3 totals 17 residues. The CDR3 here is CASSSIPGTSSSYEQYF. CDR3 in DNA: TGTGCCAGCAGCTCGATTCCCGGGACTAGTAGCTCCTACGAGCAGTACTTC.

This clone was seen a handful of times. Other nucleotide sequences in the sample specify the same CDR3. V usage is TRBV5-1 and J usage is TRBJ1-3; tentative D call: TRBD1 (6 bases). Germline V lookup: CDR1 SGHRS, CDR2 YFSETQ. Trimming stripped 0 bases from V and 0 bases from J, with 7 bases between. The CDR3 is 15 amino acids. CDR3 sequence (DNA): TGCGCCAGCAGCTTGGGACAGGTCTCTGGAAACACCATATATTTT. Protein: CASSLGQVSGNTIYF.

The count of this clone is one. The rearrangement joins TRBV9 to TRBJ1-4; D perhaps matches TRBD1 (6 bases). V dropped 2 bases and J dropped 8 bases, with 19 bases sitting between them. This CDR3 is 16 amino acids long. Looked up from germline, CDR1 is SGDLS and CDR2 is YYNGEE. The CDR3 loop reads CASSVSTGSAGEKLFF. Here the CDR3 DNA reads TGTGCCAGCAGCGTCTCAACAGGGTCTGCCGGAGAAAAACTGTTTTTT.

This clone was counted once. The chain combines TRBV18 with TRBJ2-5; D possibly corresponds to TRBD1 (6 bases). Germline-derived CDR1 and CDR2 are KGHSH and LQKENI. The CDR3 covers 14 residues. V was pared by 3 bases and J by 3 bases, with 11 bases between. This CDR3 is CASSPGAGEETQYF. In DNA form, the CDR3 reads TGTGCCAGCTCACCGGGTGCAGGGGAAGAGACCCAGTACTTC.

The chain has TRBV5-4 and TRBJ1-1, with D possibly being TRBD1 (6 bases). Germline V CDR1 and CDR2: SGHNT, YYREEE (reference sequence). With 0 bases removed from V and 3 bases from J, the gap between germline ends came to 15 bases. The CDR3 has 16 amino acids. CDR3 amino acids: CASSLGAGEGDTEAFF. CDR3 DNA sequence: TGTGCCAGCAGCTTGGGTGCAGGGGAAGGGGACACTGAAGCTTTCTTT. The whole variable domain, filled in from reference TRBV5-4 and TRBJ1-1, reads ETGVTQSPTHLIKTRGQQVTLRCSSQSGHNTVSWYQQALGQGPQFIFQYYREEENGRGNFPPRFSGLQFPNYSSELNVNALELDDSALYLCASSLGAGEGDTEAFFGQGTRLTVV.

This rearrangement joins TRBV21-1 to TRBJ2-5; whether TRBD1, the table's D call, matches the DNA was not checked. TRBV21-1 represents a pseudogene. This CDR3 is built from 16 residues. The CDR3 nucleotides read TGTGCCAGCAGCAATGCCGGACAGGGGGGGGAAGAGACCCAGTACTTC. It specifies CASSNAGQGGEETQYF.

The chain uses TRBV2 and TRBJ1-1; D is unclear. The ends were cut back, 6 bases at V and 1 base at J, with 9 bases in the middle. The germline gives CDR1 SNHLY, CDR2 FYNNEI. This CDR3 is built from 13 residues. The CDR3 DNA reads as TGTGCCAGCAGAGCGGACGGGAACACTGAAGCTTTCTTT. Its translation: CASRADGNTEAFF.

The chain joins TRBV29-1 to TRBJ2-1; possibly TRBD2 for D (6 bases). V gave up 3 bases and J gave up 7 bases, with 16 bases separating them. From germline, CDR1 is SQVTM and CDR2 ANQGSEA. The length of the CDR3 is 14 residues. This CDR3 is CSVDGGRTGNEQFF. As DNA, the CDR3 is TGCAGCGTTGATGGTGGGAGGACTGGGAATGAGCAGTTCTTC.

The count of this clone is one. V usage is TRBV18 and J usage is TRBJ2-2; TRBD2 might be the D (5 bases). Trimming took 3 bases from V and 7 from J, leaving 12 bases between them. There are 14 residues in the CDR3. The germline CDR1 and CDR2 sequences are KGHSH and LQKENI. Here the CDR3 reads CASSPETAGGELFF. DNA of the CDR3: TGTGCCAGCTCACCTGAAACGGCGGGCGGGGAGCTGTTTTTT.

The chain carries TRBV6-5 and TRBJ2-1; the match to TRBD2 covers 11 bases. Germline-derived CDR1 and CDR2 are MNHEY and SVGAGI. The trim removed 6 bases at V and 8 bases at J, leaving 9 bases unmatched. The length of the CDR3 is 15 residues. CDR3 residues: CASSPGLAGGDEQFF. In nucleotides, the CDR3 is TGTGCCAGCAGCCCCGGGCTAGCGGGAGGCGATGAGCAGTTCTTC.

The rearrangement links TRBV2 to TRBJ1-4; D might be TRBD1 (6 bases). Trimming stripped 5 bases from V and 0 bases from J, with 13 bases between. Germline-derived CDR1 and CDR2 are SNHLY and FYNNEI. The CDR3 is 16 amino acids. The DNA of the CDR3 is TGTGCCAGCAGTATGACAGGAACCTCAACTAATGAAAAACTGTTTTTT. Translation gives CASSMTGTSTNEKLFF.

The chain couples TRBV28 to TRBJ2-1; no firm D call. V lost 6 bases, J lost 7 bases, and 10 bases lay in between. CDR1 is MDHEN, CDR2 SYDVKM, per germline. The CDR3 has 12 amino acids. The CDR3 coding sequence is TGTGCCAGCAGCCAGGCCTGGAATGAGCAGTTCTTC. Translating gives CASSQAWNEQFF. Together with reference TRBV28 and TRBJ2-1, the CDR3 gives the full variable domain: DVKVTQSSRYLVKRTGEKVFLECVQDMDHENMFWYRQDPGLGLRLIYFSYDVKMKEKGDIPEGYSVSREKKERFSLILESASTNQTSMYLCASSQAWNEQFFGPGTRLTVL.

This chain connects TRBV7-6 to TRBJ2-7, with 13 bases lining up with TRBD2. The CDR3 covers 17 residues. Germline V CDR1 and CDR2: SGHVS, FNYEAQ. V dropped 1 base and J dropped 6; count of bases not matched to a gene: 9. The DNA for the CDR3 is TGTGCCAGCAGCTTAGGGCCTATCGGACTAGCGGGAGTCGAGCAGTACTTC. Its translation: CASSLGPIGLAGVEQYF. Full variable domain (remainder filled in from reference TRBV7-6 and TRBJ2-7): GAGVSQSPRYKVTKRGQDVALRCDPISGHVSLYWYRQALGQGPEFLTYFNYEAQQDKSGLPNDRFSAERPEGSISTLTIQRTEQRDSAMYRCASSLGPIGLAGVEQYFGPGTRLTVT.

V is TRBV2 and J is TRBJ2-2; TRBD1 matches at 9 bases. Losses at the gene ends were 6 bases for V and 5 bases for J; bases not matched to a gene: 4. This CDR3 is 14 amino acids long. The V gene's germline CDR1 is SNHLY and CDR2 FYNNEI. The CDR3: CASRGQGRTGELFF. DNA of the CDR3: TGTGCCAGCAGGGGACAGGGCCGGACCGGGGAGCTGTTTTTT.

The rearrangement links TRBV10-3 to TRBJ2-3, with D unresolved. Germline V CDR1 and CDR2: ENHRY, SYGVKD. V dropped 0 bases and J dropped 0 bases, with 4 bases sitting between them. There are 14 residues in the CDR3. The CDR3 DNA sequence: TGTGCCATCAGTGAGTCACGGAGCACAGATACGCAGTATTTT. As protein: CAISESRSTDTQYF.

The chain recombines TRBV28 with TRBJ1-2, with unresolved D. Germline assignment: CDR1 MDHEN and CDR2 SYDVKM. The CDR3 has 14 residues. V dropped 7 bases and J dropped 4 bases, with 16 bases sitting between them. CDR3 DNA: TGTGCCAGCACCTCACTAGATCGGAGCTATGGCTACACCTTC. This encodes CASTSLDRSYGYTF.

The gene calls are TRBV30 and TRBJ2-3, with 12 bases that match TRBD2. CDR1 is GTSNPN and CDR2 is SVGIG in the germline V gene (reference sequence). The CDR3 has 16 residues. With V trimmed by 2 bases and J by 5 bases, 8 bases remained unmatched. The CDR3 sequence is CAWSSGLAGGLDTQYF. In DNA form, the CDR3 reads TGTGCCTGGAGTTCTGGGCTAGCGGGAGGGTTAGATACGCAGTATTTT.

The chain is built from TRBV7-9 and TRBJ1-2, with TRBD1 matching over 7 bases. CDR3 size: 14 residues. Germline V lookup: CDR1 SEHNR, CDR2 FQNEAQ (reference sequence). V dropped 1 base and J dropped 7; count of bases not matched to a gene: 6. CDR3 sequence (DNA): TGTGCCAGCAGCTTAGAGGGACAGCTTGTTGGCTACACCTTC. This translates into CASSLEGQLVGYTF.